These 23 T cell receptor beta chains came from one sample sequenced in a study of blood T cell repertoires in COVID-19. Assay: immunoSEQ multiplex PCR; the TCRdb copy retains only in-frame clones and omits some. The data hold about 270,000 clones, with 82% observed a single time. The sample taken for sequencing was peripheral blood. The receptors were gathered from a woman between 18 and 29 years old with acute or convalescent COVID-19.

V usage is TRBV3-1 (or the pseudogene TRBV3-2) and J usage is TRBJ1-5; D not certain. This CDR3 comprises 13 residues. V was pared by 1 base and J by 4 bases, with 5 bases between. Germline CDR1 LGHDT, CDR2 YNNKEL (reference sequence). CDR3 sequence reads: CASSQARNQPQHF. The CDR3 region has the DNA TGTGCCAGCAGCCAAGCTCGGAATCAGCCCCAGCATTTT.

This clone was recorded only once. The chain uses TRBV7-8 and TRBJ2-3, with TRBD2 matching 8 bases. Trimming at V came to 2 bases and at J to 5 bases, leaving 6 bases not matched to a gene. Looked up from germline, CDR1 is SGHVS and CDR2 is FQNEAQ. The CDR3 sequence is 15 residues long. The CDR3 region is CASSLPSGWGDTQYF. The CDR3 bases are TGTGCCAGCAGCTTACCTAGCGGGTGGGGAGATACGCAGTATTTT.

This chain links TRBV11-2 with TRBJ1-1; D is unresolved. CDR1 is SGHAT, CDR2 FQNNGV, per germline. CDR3 length equals 18 residues. Trimming left V 1 base short and J 0 bases short, with 18 bases between. CDR3 loop: CASSLALDNRFLNTEAFF. CDR3 nucleotides: TGTGCCAGCAGCTTAGCCCTTGACAACAGATTCCTGAACACTGAAGCTTTCTTT.

The chain uses TRBV18 and TRBJ2-7, with D perhaps matching TRBD2 (5 bases). The germline V gene encodes CDR1 KGHSH and CDR2 LQKENI. This CDR3 has 13 residues. The V end lost 8 bases, the J end lost 7 bases, and 18 bases lay between the germline ends. The CDR3 is CASTRDIQMEQYF. In nucleotides, the CDR3 is TGTGCCAGCACCCGGGATATCCAGATGGAGCAGTACTTC.

The chain carries TRBV11-1 and TRBJ2-7; D gene uncertain. This CDR3 spans 13 amino acids. With 3 bases removed from V and 3 bases from J, the gap between germline ends came to 9 bases. CDR1 is SGHAT, CDR2 FQDESV, per germline (reference sequence). CDR3 protein: CASSFFGDYEQYF. In DNA, the CDR3 is TGTGCCAGCAGCTTTTTCGGAGACTACGAGCAGTACTTC.

This clone has only one observation. The junction departs from germline at one end; a sequencing error may be responsible. This chain uses TRBV19 with TRBJ2-5, with TRBD2 matching over 7 bases. The CDR3 totals 18 residues. Germline V CDR1 and CDR2: LNHDA, SQIVND (reference sequence). In nucleotides, the CDR3 is TGTGCCAGTAGTATGAACAGTGCTCTAGCGGCTATCCAAGAGGCCCAGTACTTC. Its translation is CASSMNSALAAIQEAQYF.

The chain links TRBV18 to TRBJ2-7; tentative D call: TRBD1 (6 bases). The CDR3 has 16 amino acids. Looked up from germline, CDR1 is KGHSH and CDR2 is LQKENI. V was pared by 5 bases and J by 0 bases, with 17 bases between. CDR3 region: CASSKTGQFTSYEQYF. The CDR3 nucleotides read TGTGCCAGCTCAAAGACAGGACAATTCACCTCCTACGAGCAGTACTTC.

This chain connects TRBV6-4 to TRBJ2-3; 9 nucleotides align to TRBD1. Germline CDR1 MRHNA, CDR2 SNTAGT. J was trimmed by 4 bases and V by 2 bases; bases with no gene match: 4. The CDR3 is 15 residues long. The CDR3 region has the DNA TGTGCCAGCAGTGACGCGGGACAGGGTTCAGATACGCAGTATTTT. Its protein is CASSDAGQGSDTQYF.

The chain has TRBV10-2 and TRBJ1-4, with TRBD1 matching 9 bases. The germline gives CDR1 WSHSY, CDR2 SAAADI. There are 12 residues in the CDR3. The trim removed 8 bases at V and 7 bases at J, leaving 2 bases unmatched. CDR3 sequence reads: CASGTGIEKLFF. The CDR3 DNA sequence: TGCGCCAGCGGGACAGGGATTGAAAAACTGTTTTTT.

The chain has TRBV28 and TRBJ2-7; tentative D call: TRBD2 (6 bases). The CDR3 loop spans 16 amino acids. The V end was cut by 4 bases, the J end by 3 bases, with 19 bases between. CDR1 and CDR2 (germline): MDHEN, SYDVKM. The CDR3 nucleotides read TGTGCCAGCAGTTCCTTCCGCCGGGACTCCCTCTACGAGCAGTACTTC. This sequence encodes CASSSFRRDSLYEQYF.

V and J are TRBV7-2 and TRBJ2-7, with TRBD2 matching 7 bases. The CDR3 is made up of 16 amino acids. Trimming cost V 1 base and J 3 bases; bases outside gene matches: 9. The V gene's germline CDR1 is SGHTA and CDR2 FQGNSA. CDR3: CASSLVGEAGFYEQYF. The CDR3 DNA is TGTGCCAGCAGCTTAGTAGGAGAAGCGGGATTCTACGAGCAGTACTTC.

The rearrangement joins TRBV30 to TRBJ2-3, with TRBD1 as a possible D gene (5 bases). Germline CDR1 reads GTSNPN; CDR2 reads SVGIG (reference sequence). This CDR3 has 14 amino acids. Deletions cut 0 bases from V and 4 bases from J, with 11 bases between. CDR3 protein: CAWSVGDAADTQYF. Here the CDR3 DNA reads TGTGCCTGGAGTGTAGGGGATGCGGCAGATACGCAGTATTTT.

The rearrangement links TRBV7-2 to TRBJ1-3; the match to TRBD1 covers 7 bases. The CDR3 runs to 14 residues. J gave up 5 bases and V 2 bases, and 3 bases lay outside the gene matches. Per the germline V gene, CDR1 is SGHTA and CDR2 is FQGNSA. As DNA, the CDR3 is TGTGCCAGCAGCTTATCACAGGGGAGAAACACCATATATTTT. Protein sequence: CASSLSQGRNTIYF.

V usage is TRBV6-6 and J usage is TRBJ2-5; the match to TRBD2 covers 11 bases. The CDR3 loop spans 12 amino acids. Germline CDR1 and CDR2: MNHNY and SVGAGI (reference sequence). With V trimmed by 6 bases and J by 14 bases, 8 bases remained unmatched. This CDR3 is CASRPGLAGGYF. The CDR3, as DNA: TGTGCCAGCAGACCCGGACTAGCGGGCGGCTACTTC.

The chain carries TRBV18 and TRBJ2-7; D is unclear. With 3 bases removed from V and 3 bases from J, the gap between germline ends came to 12 bases. CDR1 KGHSH and CDR2 LQKENI come from the germline V gene. This CDR3 contains 14 residues. The CDR3 here is CASSPGLVDYEQYF. The DNA of the CDR3 is TGTGCCAGCTCACCGGGTCTAGTGGACTACGAGCAGTACTTC.

This chain joins TRBV5-1 and TRBJ2-1; D is possibly TRBD2 (6 bases). Germline-derived CDR1 and CDR2 are SGHRS and YFSETQ. There are 15 residues in the CDR3. Trimming shortened V by 3 bases and J by 2 bases, and 12 bases separated the two germline ends. CDR3 protein: CASSSEAGPYNEQFF. CDR3 nucleotides: TGCGCCAGCAGCTCGGAAGCGGGTCCCTACAATGAGCAGTTCTTC. The full variable domain, in which reference TRBV5-1 and TRBJ2-1 provide the parts outside the CDR3, is KAGVTQTPRYLIKTRGQQVTLSCSPISGHRSVSWYQQTPGQGLQFLFEYFSETQRNKGNFPGRFSGRQFSNSRSEMNVSTLELGDSALYLCASSSEAGPYNEQFFGPGTRLTVL.

In DNA form, the CDR3 reads TGTGCCAGCAGCAAAGCGCTTTGGTCTAAGCCCTCTAACTATGGCTACACCTTC. This sequence encodes CASSKALWSKPSNYGYTF. The chain joins TRBV21-1 to TRBJ1-2. TRBV21-1 corresponds to a pseudogene. The CDR3 runs 18 residues.

The gene calls are TRBV7-9 and TRBJ2-7; 11 bases align to TRBD1. CDR3 length equals 15 residues. J was trimmed by 4 bases and V by 4 bases; bases with no gene match: 6. Germline CDR1 is SEHNR and CDR2 is FQNEAQ (reference sequence). Here the CDR3 reads CASSYPGQGAYEQYF. CDR3 in DNA: TGTGCCAGCAGCTACCCCGGACAGGGGGCTTACGAGCAGTACTTC.

This rearrangement joins TRBV28 to TRBJ1-3; TRBD1 aligns across 8 bases. Unmatched junction bases numbered 13, after V lost 2 bases and J lost 4 bases. Germline CDR1 and CDR2: MDHEN and SYDVKM. The CDR3 is 18 residues long. In nucleotides, the CDR3 is TGTGCCAGCAGTTTAAATCCCAATCTCAGGGGGCCGGGAAACACCATATATTTT. Its translation: CASSLNPNLRGPGNTIYF. Supplemented by reference TRBV28 and TRBJ1-3, the full variable domain reads DVKVTQSSRYLVKRTGEKVFLECVQDMDHENMFWYRQDPGLGLRLIYFSYDVKMKEKGDIPEGYSVSREKKERFSLILESASTNQTSMYLCASSLNPNLRGPGNTIYFGEGSWLTVV.

The chain carries TRBV6-5 and TRBJ1-2; the match to TRBD1 covers 7 bases. J gave up 5 bases and V 8 bases, and 11 bases lay outside the gene matches. Germline CDR1 reads MNHEY; CDR2 reads SVGAGI. This CDR3 comprises 14 residues. CDR3 in DNA: TGTGCCAGCTCCGGTACCGGGACAGCTTATGGCTACACCTTC. It yields the protein CASSGTGTAYGYTF.

The chain employs TRBV28 and TRBJ1-2; 10 bases fit TRBD1. Unmatched junction bases numbered 4, after V lost 4 bases and J lost 5 bases. The CDR3 contains 14 residues. Germline V lookup: CDR1 MDHEN, CDR2 SYDVKM. The CDR3 coding sequence is TGTGCCAGCAGTTGGGGACAGGGGAGTTATGGCTACACCTTC. It translates to CASSWGQGSYGYTF.

V and J are TRBV27 and TRBJ2-1, with 9 bases fitting TRBD2. Germline V gene lookup returns CDR1 MNHEY and CDR2 SMNVEV (reference sequence). The V and J ends lost 6 bases and 8 bases, in that order; junction bases with no gene match: 17. The CDR3 length is 17 residues. The CDR3 nucleotides read TGTGCCAGCAGGACTACTACCTTCGCGGGAGGGCGAGATGAGCAGTTCTTC. Amino acids: CASRTTTFAGGRDEQFF.

The chain recombines TRBV24-1 with TRBJ2-2, with 8 bases identical to TRBD2. The CDR3 spans 16 residues. V trimming: 6 bases; J trimming: 1 base; junction bases outside the gene matches: 6. Germline CDR1 and CDR2: KGHDR and SFDVKD. The chain's CDR3 is CATSRGGLLNTGELFF. For the CDR3, the DNA is TGTGCCACCAGTCGGGGGGGCCTCTTGAACACCGGGGAGCTGTTTTTT.